This TCR beta chain is drawn from a study of shared clonotypes between healthy human individuals. Study-level information: The people who gave samples were a couple of women and a few men aged 18 to 49. Broader study findings: Sampling included only blood; tissue repertoires likely differ.

CDR3 size: 15 residues. The germline CDR1 and CDR2 sequences are SGHNT and YYREEE (reference sequence). Losses at the gene ends were 2 bases for V and 4 bases for J; bases not matched to a gene: 8. Note on this clone: Its antigen is currently unknown.

Sequencing was performed on unsorted PBMC DNA using ten immunoSEQ deep assay plates. Libraries were prepared by immunoSEQ multiplex PCR; TCRdb keeps only in-frame clonotypes and omits some of them. The top ten clones hold approximately 12% of a sample with about 560,000 clones, roughly four fifths of them seen once. V gene TRBV5-4 combines with J gene TRBJ1-2; 7 bases are a match to TRBD1. This clonotype was obtained from a woman in her thirties or forties in good health. Some clones in this sample may be carry-over from other donors' samples. Sequencing was done on a sample of PBMCs. Here the CDR3 reads CASSFPHTGAYGYTF. The CDR3 region has the DNA TGTGCCAGCAGCTTCCCCCACACAGGGGCCTATGGCTACACCTTC.